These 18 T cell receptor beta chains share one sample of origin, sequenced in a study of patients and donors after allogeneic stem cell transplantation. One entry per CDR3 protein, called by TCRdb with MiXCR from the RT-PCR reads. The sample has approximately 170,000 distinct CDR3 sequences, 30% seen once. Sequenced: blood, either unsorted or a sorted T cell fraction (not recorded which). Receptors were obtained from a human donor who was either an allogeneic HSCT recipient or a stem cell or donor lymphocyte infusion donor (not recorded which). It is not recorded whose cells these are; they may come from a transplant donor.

The CDR3 sequence is CASPPSGSRPDTQYF. For the CDR3, the DNA is TGTGCCAGCCCCCCTAGCGGGAGTCGGCCGGATACGCAGTATTTT. The V gene is TRBV12-3 or TRBV12-4, the J gene TRBJ2-3; 10 positions match TRBD2. J lost 6 bases, V lost 8 bases, and 11 bases had no gene match. The CDR3 consists of 15 residues.

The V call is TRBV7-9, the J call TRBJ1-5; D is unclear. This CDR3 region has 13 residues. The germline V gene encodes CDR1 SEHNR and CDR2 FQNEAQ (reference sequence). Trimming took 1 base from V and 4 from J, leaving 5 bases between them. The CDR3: CASSLGDNQPQHF. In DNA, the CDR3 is TGTGCCAGCAGCTTAGGGGATAATCAGCCCCAGCATTTT.

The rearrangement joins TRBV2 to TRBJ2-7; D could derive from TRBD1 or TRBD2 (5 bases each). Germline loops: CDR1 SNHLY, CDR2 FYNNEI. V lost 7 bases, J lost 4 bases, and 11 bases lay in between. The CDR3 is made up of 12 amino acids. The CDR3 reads CASKLGPYEQYF. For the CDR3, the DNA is TGTGCCAGCAAATTGGGACCGTACGAGCAGTACTTC.

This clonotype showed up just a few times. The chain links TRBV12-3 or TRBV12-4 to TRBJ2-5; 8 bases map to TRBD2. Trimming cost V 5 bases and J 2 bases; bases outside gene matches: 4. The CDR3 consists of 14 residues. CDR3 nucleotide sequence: TGTGCCAGCAGTATCGGACTAGCACAAGAGACCCAGTACTTC. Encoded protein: CASSIGLAQETQYF.

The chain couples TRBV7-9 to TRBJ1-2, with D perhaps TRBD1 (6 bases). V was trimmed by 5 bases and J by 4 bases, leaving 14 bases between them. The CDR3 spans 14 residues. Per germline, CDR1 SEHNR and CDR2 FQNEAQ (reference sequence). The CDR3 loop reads CASSTDRNLYGYTF. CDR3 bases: TGTGCCAGCAGCACGGACAGAAACCTCTATGGCTACACCTTC. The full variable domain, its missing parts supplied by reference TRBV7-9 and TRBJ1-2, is DTGVSQNPRHKITKRGQNVTFRCDPISEHNRLYWYRQTLGQGPEFLTYFQNEAQLEKSRLLSDRFSAERPKGSFSTLEIQRTEQGDSAMYLCASSTDRNLYGYTFGSGTRLTVV.

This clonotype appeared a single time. This CDR3 reads CASSYSSIIGTYGYTF. The CDR3 DNA is TGTGCCAGCAGTTACTCGAGTATTATCGGGACCTATGGCTACACCTTC. The chain has TRBV6-5 and TRBJ1-2, with D perhaps matching TRBD1 (5 bases). The CDR3 is made up of 16 amino acids. V shed 0 bases and J shed 4 bases, with 15 bases lying between them. Germline values: CDR1 MNHEY, CDR2 SVGAGI.

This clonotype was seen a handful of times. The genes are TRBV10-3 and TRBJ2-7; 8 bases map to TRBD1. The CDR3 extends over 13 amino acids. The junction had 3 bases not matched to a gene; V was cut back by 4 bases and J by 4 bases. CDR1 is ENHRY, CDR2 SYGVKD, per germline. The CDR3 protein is CAISGTGSYEQYF. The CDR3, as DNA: TGTGCCATCAGTGGGACAGGGTCATACGAGCAGTACTTC.

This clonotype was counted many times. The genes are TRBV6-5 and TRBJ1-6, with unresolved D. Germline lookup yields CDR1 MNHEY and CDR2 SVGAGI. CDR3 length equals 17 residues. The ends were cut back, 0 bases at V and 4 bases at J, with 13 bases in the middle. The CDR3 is CASSYSIPGLYNSPLHF. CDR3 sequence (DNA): TGTGCCAGCAGTTACTCGATTCCTGGGCTTTATAATTCACCCCTCCACTTT.

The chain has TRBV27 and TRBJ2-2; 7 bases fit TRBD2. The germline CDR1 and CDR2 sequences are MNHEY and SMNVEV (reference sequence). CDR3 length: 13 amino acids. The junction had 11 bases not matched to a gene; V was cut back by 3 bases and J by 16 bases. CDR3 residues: CASSFLGAGSWFF. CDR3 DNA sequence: TGTGCCAGCAGTTTCCTTGGAGCGGGAAGTTGGTTTTTT.

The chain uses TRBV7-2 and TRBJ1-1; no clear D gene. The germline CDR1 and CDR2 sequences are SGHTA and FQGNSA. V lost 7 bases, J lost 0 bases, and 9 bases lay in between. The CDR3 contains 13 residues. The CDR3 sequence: CASIQQVNTEAFF. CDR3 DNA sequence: TGTGCCAGCATCCAGCAGGTGAACACTGAAGCTTTCTTT.

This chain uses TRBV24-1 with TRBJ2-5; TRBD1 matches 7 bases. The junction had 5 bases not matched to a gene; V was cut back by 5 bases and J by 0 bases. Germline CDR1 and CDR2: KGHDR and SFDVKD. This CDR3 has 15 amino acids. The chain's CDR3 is CATSGATGNQETQYF. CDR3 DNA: TGTGCCACCAGTGGGGCGACAGGGAACCAAGAGACCCAGTACTTC.

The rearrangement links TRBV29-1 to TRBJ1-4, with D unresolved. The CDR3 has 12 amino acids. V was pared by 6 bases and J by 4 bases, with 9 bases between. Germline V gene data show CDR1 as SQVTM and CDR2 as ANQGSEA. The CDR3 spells CSVAAFNEKLFF. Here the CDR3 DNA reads TGCAGCGTGGCGGCGTTTAATGAAAAACTGTTTTTT.

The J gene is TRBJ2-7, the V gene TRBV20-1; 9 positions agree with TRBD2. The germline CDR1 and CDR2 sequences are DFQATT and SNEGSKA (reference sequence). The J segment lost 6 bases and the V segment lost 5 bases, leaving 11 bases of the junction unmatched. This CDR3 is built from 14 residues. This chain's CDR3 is CSAPWAGGPVEQYF. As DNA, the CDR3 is TGCAGTGCTCCCTGGGCGGGAGGGCCAGTCGAGCAGTACTTC.

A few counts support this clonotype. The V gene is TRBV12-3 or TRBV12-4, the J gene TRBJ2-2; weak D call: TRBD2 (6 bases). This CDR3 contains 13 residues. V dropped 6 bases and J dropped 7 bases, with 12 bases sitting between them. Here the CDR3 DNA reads TGTGCCAGCAGGGGGGACTCCCACGGGGAGCTGTTTTTT. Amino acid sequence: CASRGDSHGELFF.

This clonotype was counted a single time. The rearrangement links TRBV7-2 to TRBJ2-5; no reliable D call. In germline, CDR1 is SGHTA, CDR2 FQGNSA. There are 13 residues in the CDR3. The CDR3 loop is CVTQYGQQETQYF. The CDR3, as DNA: TGTGTCACCCAATACGGCCAACAAGAGACCCAGTACTTC.

DNA of the CDR3: TGCGCCAGCAGCGTAGATCCTCCGGGGGCCACTGGTTCACCCCTCCACTTT. This codes for CASSVDPPGATGSPLHF. V is TRBV5-1 and J is TRBJ1-6; possible D gene TRBD1, 6 bases. This CDR3 contains 17 residues. Germline V CDR1 and CDR2: SGHRS, YFSETQ. Between the trimmed V and J ends, which lost 4 bases and 9 bases, there was a span of 23 bases.

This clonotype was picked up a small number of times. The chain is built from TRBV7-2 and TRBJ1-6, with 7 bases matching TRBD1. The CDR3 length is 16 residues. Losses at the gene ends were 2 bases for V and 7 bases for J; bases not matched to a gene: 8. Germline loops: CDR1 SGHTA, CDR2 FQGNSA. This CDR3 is CASSLLGQVGNSPLHF. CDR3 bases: TGTGCCAGCAGCTTACTAGGACAGGTCGGGAATTCACCCCTCCACTTT.

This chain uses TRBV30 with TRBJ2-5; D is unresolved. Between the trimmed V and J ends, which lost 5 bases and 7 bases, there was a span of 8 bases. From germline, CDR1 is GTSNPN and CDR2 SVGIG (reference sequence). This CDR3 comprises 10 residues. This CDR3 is CAWGTGTQYF. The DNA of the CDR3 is TGTGCCTGGGGCACCGGGACCCAGTACTTC. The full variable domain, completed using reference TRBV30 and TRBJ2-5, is SQTIHQWPATLVQPVGSPLSLECTVEGTSNPNLYWYRQAAGRGLQLLFYSVGIGQISSEVPQNLSASRPQDRQFILSSKKLLLSDSGFYLCAWGTGTQYFGPGTRLLVL.